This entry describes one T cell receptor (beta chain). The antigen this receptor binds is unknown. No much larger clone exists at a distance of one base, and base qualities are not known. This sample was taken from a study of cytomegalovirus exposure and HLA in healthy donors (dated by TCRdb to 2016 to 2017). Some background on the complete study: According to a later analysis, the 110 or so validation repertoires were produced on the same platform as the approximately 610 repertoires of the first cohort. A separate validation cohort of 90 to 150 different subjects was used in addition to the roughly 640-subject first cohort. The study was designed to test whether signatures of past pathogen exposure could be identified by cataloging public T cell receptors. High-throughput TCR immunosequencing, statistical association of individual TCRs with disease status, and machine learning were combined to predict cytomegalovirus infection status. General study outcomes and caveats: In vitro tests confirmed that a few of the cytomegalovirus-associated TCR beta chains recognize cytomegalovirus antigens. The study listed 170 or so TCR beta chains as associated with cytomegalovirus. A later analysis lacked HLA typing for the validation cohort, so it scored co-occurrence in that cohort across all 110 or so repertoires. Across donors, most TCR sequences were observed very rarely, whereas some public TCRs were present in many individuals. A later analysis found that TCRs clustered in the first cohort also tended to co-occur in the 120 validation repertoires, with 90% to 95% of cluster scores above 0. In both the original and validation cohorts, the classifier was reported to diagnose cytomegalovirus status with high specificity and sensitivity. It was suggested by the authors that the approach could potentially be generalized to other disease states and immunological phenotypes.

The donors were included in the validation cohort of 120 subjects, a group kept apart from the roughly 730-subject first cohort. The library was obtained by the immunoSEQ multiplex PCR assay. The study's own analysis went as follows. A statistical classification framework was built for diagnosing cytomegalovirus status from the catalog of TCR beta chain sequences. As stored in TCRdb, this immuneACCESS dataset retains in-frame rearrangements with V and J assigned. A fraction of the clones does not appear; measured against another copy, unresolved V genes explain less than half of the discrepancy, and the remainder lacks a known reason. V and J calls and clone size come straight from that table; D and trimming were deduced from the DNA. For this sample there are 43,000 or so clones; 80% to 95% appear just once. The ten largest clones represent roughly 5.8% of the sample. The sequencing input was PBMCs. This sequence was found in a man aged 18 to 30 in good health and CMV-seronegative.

For the CDR3, the sequence is CASSEGTPYEQYF. The nucleotide sequence is TGTGCCAGCAGTGAAGGGACTCCCTACGAGCAGTACTTC. This receptor chain uses TRBV6-1 and TRBJ2-7, and TRBD2 may be the D gene, going by 5 matching bases. According to the germline V gene, CDR1 reads MNHNS and CDR2 reads SASEGT. Measured from the cysteine to the phenylalanine, the CDR3 is 13 residues long. This entry keeps only the CDR3 DNA: 39 bases, framed from base 1. V lost 1 base and J lost 2 bases; the stretch between them is 6 bases long.